This T cell receptor (beta chain) was sequenced in a study of T cells after yellow fever vaccination. Study findings and constraints: Overall, a small share of clonotypes was seen in both CD4 and CD8 compartments.

CDR1 and CDR2 from the germline V gene are SGHDT and YYEEEE. V was cut by 5 bases and J by 9 bases, with 20 bases left in between. This CDR3 spans 14 amino acids. The 5'RACE template-switching step produced TCR cDNA and added a universal primer site and UMIs. Each CDR3 protein is one row after TCRdb ran MiXCR on the 5' RACE reads. The sample has a few hundred thousand distinct CDR3 sequences, roughly a fifth seen once; the top ten hold approximately 14%. This clonotype has only a few counts. Its antigen is unidentified. This sequence was found in a man between 25 and 39 years old who received the YFV17D yellow fever vaccine. J is TRBJ1-1 and V is TRBV5-6; D not resolved. The material sequenced was PBMCs, taken 15 days after the yellow fever booster vaccination. CDR3 sequence (DNA): TGTGCCAGCAGGAAAGTTATCCCCGGCTGGAAAGCTTTCTTT. This encodes CASRKVIPGWKAFF.